Listed below are T cell receptor beta chains from one sample, sequenced in a study of beta chain features in type 1 diabetes. Sequencing was performed with immunoSEQ multiplex PCR; in TCRdb, only in-frame clones are kept and a portion is missing. The sample consists of roughly 170,000 clones, 10% to 15% of them appearing once. Sample: central memory CD4+ T cells from blood. These receptors were taken from a woman younger than 35 in good health. Both conserved end residues are part of each CDR3. The D gene is left open where the match is weak. Clone size is not always given. Where it is, it says once, few, many or a class for expanded clones.

CDR3aa: CASSEGGGALGGQPQHF; CDR3nt: TGTGCCAGCAGCGAAGGAGGGGGGGCTTTAGGGGGTCAGCCCCAGCATTTT; d_gene: -; abundance: few; len: 17; j_gene: TRBJ1-5; v_gene: TRBV28
CDR3aa: CASGRRGGLFF; CDR3nt: TGTGCCAGTGGGCGTCGGGGTGGGCTGTTTTTT; d_gene: -; abundance: -; len: 11; j_gene: TRBJ2-2; v_gene: TRBV19
CDR3aa: CASSPGTGGQTQYF; CDR3nt: TGTGCCAGCAGCCCCGGGACAGGGGGCCAGACCCAGTACTTC; d_gene: TRBD1; abundance: few; len: 14; j_gene: TRBJ2-5; v_gene: TRBV7-9
CDR3aa: CASSSMSGQITNEKLFF; CDR3nt: TGTGCCAGCAGCTCTATGTCCGGACAGATAACTAATGAAAAACTGTTTTTT; d_gene: -; abundance: few; len: 17; j_gene: TRBJ1-4; v_gene: TRBV5-6
CDR3aa: CASSALGPGSHEQYF; CDR3nt: TGTGCCAGCAGCGCCTTAGGGCCAGGGTCTCACGAGCAGTACTTC; d_gene: -; abundance: few; len: 15; j_gene: TRBJ2-7; v_gene: TRBV9
CDR3aa: CASSLVETGGFNEQFF; CDR3nt: TGTGCCAGCAGCTTAGTCGAGACAGGGGGATTCAATGAGCAGTTCTTC; d_gene: TRBD1; abundance: -; len: 16; j_gene: TRBJ2-1; v_gene: TRBV7-8
CDR3aa: CASSNSGQETQYF; CDR3nt: TGTGCGAGTTCAAATAGCGGGCAAGAGACCCAGTACTTC; d_gene: TRBD2; abundance: many; len: 13; j_gene: TRBJ2-5; v_gene: TRBV2
CDR3aa: CASSSINRQGAYEQYF; CDR3nt: TGTGCCAGCAGCTCCATCAACCGACAGGGGGCCTACGAGCAGTACTTC; d_gene: TRBD1; abundance: -; len: 16; j_gene: TRBJ2-7; v_gene: TRBV7-2
CDR3aa: CARKLGQGGTGELFF; CDR3nt: TGTGCCCGAAAGCTGGGACAGGGCGGCACCGGGGAGCTGTTTTTT; d_gene: TRBD1; abundance: -; len: 15; j_gene: TRBJ2-2; v_gene: TRBV30
CDR3aa: CASSGTSGSSEQFF; CDR3nt: TGTGCCAGCAGCGGGACTAGCGGGAGCAGTGAGCAGTTCTTC; d_gene: TRBD2; abundance: few; len: 14; j_gene: TRBJ2-1; v_gene: TRBV11-3
CDR3aa: CASSVGGESDTQYF; CDR3nt: TGTGCCAGCAGCGTTGGGGGCGAGTCAGATACGCAGTATTTT; d_gene: -; abundance: -; len: 14; j_gene: TRBJ2-3; v_gene: TRBV2
CDR3aa: CAWDPTGNTEAFF; CDR3nt: TGTGCCTGGGATCCAACAGGGAACACTGAAGCTTTCTTT; d_gene: -; abundance: few; len: 13; j_gene: TRBJ1-1; v_gene: TRBV30